The 20 T cell receptor beta chains given below trace back to one sample, sequenced in a study of blood T cell repertoires in COVID-19. Sequencing used immunoSEQ multiplex PCR; TCRdb keeps in-frame clones, though not all of them. The data show 250,000 to 350,000 clones, approximately 92% seen once. The specimen sequenced was PBMCs or T cells enriched from blood (not recorded which). The receptors were sampled from a young woman who had recovered from COVID-19.

The gene calls are TRBV5-5 and TRBJ1-1; 8 nucleotides align to TRBD1. This CDR3 is 14 amino acids long. V lost 2 bases to trimming and J lost 3 bases; unmatched junction nucleotides: 3. Germline V gene lookup returns CDR1 SGHKS and CDR2 YYEKEE (reference sequence). The CDR3, as DNA: TGTGCCAGCAGCTTCCAGGGGGCAGACACTGAAGCTTTCTTT. Encoded protein: CASSFQGADTEAFF. Together with reference TRBV5-5 and TRBJ1-1, the CDR3 gives the full variable domain: DAGVTQSPTHLIKTRGQQVTLRCSPISGHKSVSWYQQVLGQGPQFIFQYYEKEERGRGNFPDRFSARQFPNYSSELNVNALLLGDSALYLCASSFQGADTEAFFGQGTRLTVV.

The genes are TRBV2 and TRBJ2-3, with D possibly being TRBD2 (6 bases). CDR1 is SNHLY and CDR2 is FYNNEI in the germline V gene. This CDR3 contains 16 residues. Trimming pared 4 bases from V and 0 bases from J, leaving 14 bases between. Here the CDR3 reads CASSGRLVHSTDTQYF. The CDR3, as DNA: TGTGCCAGCAGTGGGAGACTAGTTCACAGCACAGATACGCAGTATTTT.

The gene calls are TRBV10-2 and TRBJ1-1; D gene ambiguous. This CDR3 is built from 12 residues. Germline lookup yields CDR1 WSHSY and CDR2 SAAADI. The V end lost 4 bases, the J end lost 9 bases, and 12 bases lay between the germline ends. CDR3 DNA sequence: TGCGCCAGCAGTGTTACGAGAGATAAAGCTTTCTTT. Protein: CASSVTRDKAFF.

The rearrangement joins TRBV14 to TRBJ2-1; perhaps TRBD1 as D (6 bases). Trimming took 0 bases from V and 4 from J, leaving 10 bases between them. The CDR3 extends over 15 amino acids. Germline V gene data show CDR1 as SGHDN and CDR2 as FVKESK. The CDR3 loop is CASSQDPQGYNEQFF. In DNA form, the CDR3 reads TGTGCCAGCAGCCAAGACCCACAGGGTTACAATGAGCAGTTCTTC.

The gene calls are TRBV19 and TRBJ1-1, with D possibly being TRBD1 (6 bases). In germline, CDR1 is LNHDA, CDR2 SQIVND (reference sequence). The CDR3 loop spans 13 amino acids. Trimming took 5 bases from V and 3 from J, leaving 10 bases between them. CDR3 bases: TGTGCCAGTAGTCCGTACAGGGACACTGAAGCTTTCTTT. It encodes CASSPYRDTEAFF. Complete variable domain (other parts from reference TRBV19 and TRBJ1-1): DGGITQSPKYLFRKEGQNVTLSCEQNLNHDAMYWYRQDPGQGLRLIYYSQIVNDFQKGDIAEGYSVSREKKESFPLTVTSAQKNPTAFYLCASSPYRDTEAFFGQGTRLTVV.

The chain links TRBV29-1 to TRBJ2-1, with 8 nucleotides matching TRBD2. The V gene end was trimmed by 7 bases and the J gene end by 1 base; junction bases not matched to a gene: 6. Germline lookup yields CDR1 SQVTM and CDR2 ANQGSEA. This CDR3 has 14 amino acids. In nucleotides, the CDR3 is TGCAGCGCGGGACTAGTTTTATCCTACAATGAGCAGTTCTTC. Translation gives CSAGLVLSYNEQFF.

The V call is TRBV18, the J call TRBJ1-2; 7 bases fit TRBD1. Germline CDR1 and CDR2: KGHSH and LQKENI. This CDR3 spans 13 amino acids. Unmatched junction bases numbered 3, after V lost 5 bases and J lost 3 bases. CDR3 DNA: TGTGCCAGCTCATCAGGACAGGACTATGGCTACACCTTC. This sequence encodes CASSSGQDYGYTF.

This chain connects TRBV24-1 to TRBJ1-2; 9 bases align to TRBD1. The CDR3 is 12 residues long. V shed 7 bases and J 7 bases; nucleotides not matched to a gene: 3. Germline V gene lookup returns CDR1 KGHDR and CDR2 SFDVKD. CDR3 sequence: CATRQGAGGYTF. The CDR3, as DNA: TGTGCCACCAGACAGGGGGCAGGTGGCTACACCTTC.

This chain links TRBV11-2 with TRBJ2-7; no reliable D call. The CDR3 totals 12 residues. V was trimmed by 3 bases and J by 1 base, leaving 4 bases between them. Germline V gene sequence: CDR1 SGHAT, CDR2 FQNNGV. The CDR3 nucleotides read TGTGCCAGCAGCTTCGGGTCCTACGAGCAGTACTTC. It is translated as CASSFGSYEQYF.

This clone showed up just once. The chain combines TRBV28 with TRBJ1-6; D unclear. The germline V and J ends were trimmed by 8 bases and 0 bases, with 11 bases remaining between them. Per germline, CDR1 MDHEN and CDR2 SYDVKM. The CDR3 runs 15 residues. CDR3 loop: CASDSASSYNSPLHF. In DNA form, the CDR3 reads TGTGCCAGCGACTCGGCTAGCTCCTATAATTCACCCCTCCACTTT.

V is TRBV5-1 and J is TRBJ1-1; TRBD1 aligns across 7 bases. This CDR3 is 14 amino acids long. Looked up from germline, CDR1 is SGHRS and CDR2 is YFSETQ. Trimming took 1 base from V and 1 from J; bases not matched to a gene: 1. The CDR3 DNA follows: TGCGCCAGCAGCTTGACAGGGGCGAACACTGAAGCTTTCTTT. Translating it yields CASSLTGANTEAFF.

The chain couples TRBV7-2 to TRBJ1-1, with no clear D. V was clipped by 2 bases and J by 5 bases, with 12 bases between them. The CDR3 sequence is 14 residues long. The V gene's germline CDR1 is SGHTA and CDR2 FQGNSA. The CDR3 loop is CASSLMGSSTEAFF. The DNA of the CDR3 is TGTGCCAGCAGCTTAATGGGCAGTTCGACTGAAGCTTTCTTT.

J is TRBJ1-1 and V is TRBV6-5; possibly TRBD1 for D (5 bases). Germline CDR1 and CDR2: MNHEY and SVGAGI. The CDR3 contains 15 residues. V lost 6 bases, J lost 0 bases, and 14 bases lay in between. CDR3 sequence reads: CASRARQGLNTEAFF. The DNA for the CDR3 is TGTGCCAGCAGGGCAAGGCAGGGTTTGAACACTGAAGCTTTCTTT.

The chain has TRBV12-3 or TRBV12-4 and TRBJ2-2, with 9 positions matching TRBD1. The CDR3 is 13 amino acids. V shed 6 bases and J 5 bases; nucleotides not matched to a gene: 1. CDR3 sequence (DNA): TGTGCCAGCAGCGGACAGGGGACCGGGGAGCTGTTTTTT. This translates into CASSGQGTGELFF.

The gene calls are TRBV11-2 and TRBJ2-1; 9 bases align to TRBD2. With 3 bases clipped from V and 7 bases from J, the junction kept 10 bases outside the gene matches. The CDR3 totals 16 residues. The germline V gene has CDR1 SGHAT and CDR2 FQNNGV. In DNA, the CDR3 is TGTGCCAGCAGCTTTCTCGCGGGGGGGCTCGGGAATGAGCAGTTCTTC. It specifies CASSFLAGGLGNEQFF.

This chain links TRBV18 with TRBJ2-7; D gene unclear. This CDR3 is 13 amino acids long. Trimming took 6 bases from V and 5 from J, leaving 14 bases between them. From germline, CDR1 is KGHSH and CDR2 LQKENI. The CDR3 region is CASSPDKLNEQYF. The CDR3 region has the DNA TGTGCCAGCTCGCCCGACAAATTGAACGAGCAGTACTTC.

This clone came up a few times. The chain recombines TRBV7-9 with TRBJ1-2, with D possibly matching TRBD1 (5 bases). There are 14 residues in the CDR3. CDR1 is SEHNR, CDR2 FQNEAQ, per germline (reference sequence). V gave up 1 base and J gave up 0 bases, with 6 bases separating them. The CDR3 protein is CASSLVGPNYGYTF. The CDR3 bases are TGTGCCAGCAGCTTAGTGGGGCCTAACTATGGCTACACCTTC.

This clone was seen just once. Here the CDR3 reads CASSLRDRVSPLHF. DNA for the CDR3: TGTGCCAGCAGCCTTCGGGACAGGGTCTCACCCCTCCACTTT. The chain links TRBV3-1 (or the pseudogene TRBV3-2) to TRBJ1-6, with TRBD1 matching 9 bases. The V and J ends lost 4 bases and 10 bases, in that order; junction bases with no gene match: 5. The CDR3 length is 14 residues. Per the germline V gene, CDR1 is LGHDT and CDR2 is YNNKEL (reference sequence).

V usage is TRBV4-2 and J usage is TRBJ2-2, with 8 bases matching TRBD2. The ends lost 0 bases at V and 1 base at J; junction bases unmatched: 7. The CDR3 has 18 amino acids. CDR1 and CDR2 from the germline V gene are LGHNA and YNFKEQ. The DNA for the CDR3 is TGTGCCAGCAGCCAAGATCGGGGGGGCGCGTTGAACACCGGGGAGCTGTTTTTT. Its translation is CASSQDRGGALNTGELFF.

The J gene is TRBJ2-7, the V gene TRBV27; TRBD1 matches at 11 bases. The length of the CDR3 is 17 residues. Germline V gene lookup returns CDR1 MNHEY and CDR2 SMNVEV (reference sequence). V lost 6 bases, J lost 1 base, and 11 bases stayed unmatched. The chain's CDR3 is CASRIWTGGVGSYEQYF. DNA of the CDR3: TGTGCCAGCAGAATATGGACAGGGGGCGTAGGATCCTACGAGCAGTACTTC.